This T cell receptor (beta chain) was recorded in a study of CDR3 diversity in severe acne. TCRdb independently ran MiXCR on the PCR reads; one entry per CDR3 protein. The table includes about 84,000 distinct CDR3 sequences, 45% to 55% detected once. V dropped 3 bases and J dropped 1; count of bases not matched to a gene: 0. This CDR3 region has 13 residues. Germline CDR1 reads SQVTM; CDR2 reads ANQGSEA. This clonotype was seen at least ten times. The chain uses TRBV29-1 and TRBJ1-1, with 9 nucleotides matching TRBD1. What was sequenced was blood. This receptor was obtained from a male donor in good health, without acne. The CDR3 DNA follows: TGCAGCGTTGAGGGACAGGGGAACACTGAAGCTTTCTTT. It translates to CSVEGQGNTEAFF.